These 20 T cell receptor beta chains were all obtained from the same sample, sequenced in a study of spatial heterogeneity in lung cancer. Via MiXCR, TCRdb re-called the 5' RACE reads, giving one row per CDR3 protein. Among 15,000 to 20,000 distinct CDR3 sequences listed, about a fifth were seen once. Time point described: sample taken at primary tumor resection. Tumor, nontumor lung or frozen PBMC supplied whole RNA that was sequenced unsorted. Sequences were derived from PBMCs, sampled at surgery. Receptors were obtained from a female donor with early-stage non-small cell lung cancer.

This clonotype was detected ten times or more. The chain has TRBV7-9 and TRBJ1-2; 9 bases line up with TRBD1. Germline CDR1 reads SEHNR; CDR2 reads FQNEAQ (reference sequence). The CDR3 is made up of 15 amino acids. Trimming at V came to 1 base and at J to 4 bases, leaving 4 bases not matched to a gene. CDR3: CASSLEQGASYGYTF. In DNA, the CDR3 is TGTGCCAGCAGCTTAGAACAGGGGGCTAGCTATGGCTACACCTTC.

The V gene is TRBV7-6, the J gene TRBJ2-7; 11 bases line up with TRBD2. The CDR3 spans 15 residues. CDR1 is SGHVS, CDR2 FNYEAQ, per germline. Trimming removed 5 bases from V and 2 bases from J; junction bases left unmatched: 5. CDR3 nucleotide sequence: TGTGCCAGCAGCATAGGGACTAGCGGAACCTACGAGCAGTACTTC. It translates to CASSIGTSGTYEQYF.

The chain joins TRBV29-1 to TRBJ1-5; TRBD1 matches 12 bases. The V and J ends lost 7 bases and 1 base, in that order; junction bases with no gene match: 14. CDR3 length: 18 amino acids. CDR1 SQVTM and CDR2 ANQGSEA come from the germline V gene. The DNA of the CDR3 is TGCAGCGCCGATACCCCGGGACAGGGGGCATCGAGCAATCAGCCCCAGCATTTT. As protein: CSADTPGQGASSNQPQHF. Drawing the rest from reference TRBV29-1 and TRBJ1-5, the complete variable domain is SAVISQKPSRDICQRGTSLTIQCQVDSQVTMMFWYRQQPGQSLTLIATANQGSEATYESGFVIDKFPISRPNLTFSTLTVSNMSPEDSSIYLCSADTPGQGASSNQPQHFGDGTRLSIL.

The chain carries TRBV29-1 and TRBJ2-7, with D maybe TRBD1 (6 bases). Germline V gives CDR1 SQVTM, CDR2 ANQGSEA. The CDR3 sequence is 12 residues long. Trimming took 6 bases from V and 4 from J, leaving 13 bases between them. The CDR3, as DNA: TGCAGCGTCGGACAGACCCAATACGAGCAGTACTTC. It is translated as CSVGQTQYEQYF.

Ten or more counts support this clonotype. The CDR3 is CASSGYPGTGGSGANVLTF. CDR3 nucleotide sequence: TGTGCCAGCAGTGGATACCCTGGGACAGGGGGCTCTGGGGCCAACGTCCTGACTTTC. The J gene is TRBJ2-6, the V gene TRBV25-1; 11 bases align to TRBD1. The CDR3 length is 19 residues. Germline CDR1 is MGHDK and CDR2 is SYGVNS. Germline trimming cut 4 bases from V and 0 bases from J; bases unmatched to any gene: 8. Full variable domain (rest looked up from reference TRBV25-1 and TRBJ2-6): EADIYQTPRYLVIGTGKKITLECSQTMGHDKMYWYQQDPGMELHLIHYSYGVNSTEKGDLSSESTVSRIRTEHFPLTLESARPSHTSQYLCASSGYPGTGGSGANVLTFGAGSRLTVL.

This clonotype is labeled as medium-sized. The chain employs TRBV14 and TRBJ2-2, with 7 bases that match TRBD1. Germline trimming cut 3 bases from V and 0 bases from J; bases unmatched to any gene: 4. This CDR3 is built from 16 residues. The germline V gene has CDR1 SGHDN and CDR2 FVKESK. The CDR3 DNA reads TGTGCCAGCAGCCAGGGACAGTTCGCGAACACCGGGGAGCTGTTTTTT. This codes for CASSQGQFANTGELFF.

With regard to this clonotype: A much bigger clone sits one base away, suggesting this may be a read error. This chain links TRBV11-2 with TRBJ2-7; 9 positions agree with TRBD1. The CDR3 sequence is 16 residues long. CDR1 is SGHAT, CDR2 FQNNGV, per germline. The ends lost 4 bases at V and 3 bases at J; junction bases unmatched: 10. The CDR3 DNA is TGTGCCAGCAGCTCAAAGGGGACAGGGTATCACTACGAGCAGTACTTC. Amino acid sequence: CASSSKGTGYHYEQYF.

This clonotype is medium-sized in the sample. The chain joins TRBV12-3 or TRBV12-4 to TRBJ1-5, with 9 bases fitting TRBD1. The V gene end was trimmed by 4 bases and the J gene end by 1 base; junction bases not matched to a gene: 2. The CDR3 is made up of 15 amino acids. CDR3 loop: CASSSGQGSNQPQHF. For the CDR3, the DNA is TGTGCCAGCAGTTCGGGACAGGGAAGCAATCAGCCCCAGCATTTT.

There are a few counts of this clonotype. V and J are TRBV20-1 and TRBJ2-1, with TRBD1 identical over 9 bases. CDR3 size: 16 residues. Looked up from germline, CDR1 is DFQATT and CDR2 is SNEGSKA (reference sequence). The ends lost 2 bases at V and 3 bases at J; junction bases unmatched: 8. The CDR3 spells CSARTPGQGLYNEQFF. The CDR3 region has the DNA TGCAGTGCTAGAACTCCGGGACAGGGTCTCTACAATGAGCAGTTCTTC.

This clonotype was observed at least ten times. The V call is TRBV6-5, the J call TRBJ2-7, with D possibly being TRBD2 (5 bases). The CDR3 length is 14 residues. CDR1 and CDR2 (germline): MNHEY, SVGAGI. Between the trimmed V and J ends, which lost 6 bases and 0 bases, there was a span of 12 bases. The CDR3 nucleotides are TGTGCCAGCAGGCGAGGGTGGACCTCCTACGAGCAGTACTTC. It translates to CASRRGWTSYEQYF.

In this sample, this clonotype turned up a few times. The chain uses TRBV5-4 and TRBJ1-4; 7 nucleotides match TRBD1. Germline CDR1 reads SGHNT; CDR2 reads YYREEE (reference sequence). CDR3 size: 13 residues. Trimming at V came to 4 bases and at J to 8 bases, leaving 5 bases not matched to a gene. The CDR3 loop is CASSRTRGEKLFF. The CDR3 bases are TGTGCCAGCAGCCGAACCAGGGGGGAAAAACTGTTTTTT.

This clonotype was counted many times. The genes are TRBV20-1 and TRBJ1-3; D remains ambiguous. Germline CDR1 and CDR2: DFQATT and SNEGSKA (reference sequence). This CDR3 contains 16 residues. Trimming pared 1 base from V and 1 base from J, leaving 14 bases between. The CDR3 loop is CSARAPGRLSGNTIYF. The CDR3 coding sequence is TGCAGTGCTAGAGCGCCAGGAAGACTTTCTGGAAACACCATATATTTT.

This clonotype was observed many times. This chain uses TRBV7-2 with TRBJ2-2; tentatively, D is TRBD1 (5 bases). The CDR3 covers 16 residues. From germline, CDR1 is SGHTA and CDR2 FQGNSA. Trimming stripped 5 bases from V and 0 bases from J, with 13 bases between. CDR3 loop: CASSTTAFANTGELFF. In DNA form, the CDR3 reads TGTGCCAGCAGCACGACAGCGTTCGCGAACACCGGGGAGCTGTTTTTT.

V and J are TRBV7-8 and TRBJ2-1; 12 bases are a match to TRBD2. The length of the CDR3 is 16 residues. In germline, CDR1 is SGHVS, CDR2 FQNEAQ. J was trimmed by 10 bases and V by 1 base; bases with no gene match: 8. The CDR3 spells CASSLGATSGRGEQFF. CDR3 DNA: TGTGCCAGCAGCTTAGGGGCGACTAGCGGGAGAGGGGAGCAGTTCTTC.

This clonotype was detected ten times or more. The genes are TRBV10-2 and TRBJ1-1; D not certain. The CDR3 length is 12 residues. V was cut by 6 bases and J by 0 bases, with 5 bases left in between. Germline values: CDR1 WSHSY, CDR2 SAAADI. In DNA form, the CDR3 reads TGCGCCAGCAGGGGCATGAACACTGAAGCTTTCTTT. Amino acids: CASRGMNTEAFF.

This clonotype was counted a few times. V gene TRBV27 combines with J gene TRBJ2-7; D perhaps matches TRBD1 (5 bases). Germline V CDR1 and CDR2: MNHEY, SMNVEV (reference sequence). The CDR3 sequence is 13 residues long. V gave up 4 bases and J gave up 4 bases, with 11 bases separating them. This CDR3 is CASSYAQGYEQYF. The CDR3 nucleotides are TGTGCCAGCAGTTACGCCCAGGGTTACGAGCAGTACTTC.

This clonotype was observed at least ten times. CDR3 loop: CASSYSRRGHTEAFF. As DNA, the CDR3 is TGTGCCAGCAGTTACTCTCGCAGGGGGCACACTGAAGCTTTCTTT. The chain is built from TRBV6-2 or TRBV6-3 and TRBJ1-1; 8 bases match TRBD1. J was trimmed by 3 bases and V by 0 bases; bases with no gene match: 3. This CDR3 is 15 amino acids long. Looked up from germline, CDR1 is MNHEY and CDR2 is SVGEGT.

The chain couples TRBV4-3 to TRBJ2-1; TRBD1 matches 9 bases. CDR1 and CDR2 (germline): LGHNA, YSLEER. This CDR3 is 13 amino acids long. V was pared by 6 bases and J by 9 bases, with 6 bases of the junction left unmatched. The CDR3 DNA reads as TGCGCCAGCAGTTATGGACAGGGGCTTGAGCAGTTCTTC. This translates into CASSYGQGLEQFF.

This clonotype is classed as medium-sized. The chain joins TRBV7-9 to TRBJ2-1, with a tentative D call TRBD1 (6 bases). CDR1 SEHNR and CDR2 FQNEAQ come from the germline V gene (reference sequence). The CDR3 sequence is 11 residues long. V dropped 6 bases and J dropped 6 bases, with 6 bases sitting between them. The CDR3 sequence: CASRQGNEQFF. The CDR3 bases are TGTGCCAGCAGACAGGGCAATGAGCAGTTCTTC.

The table lists this clonotype with many counts. The chain uses TRBV11-2 and TRBJ2-1; D gene ambiguous. CDR3 length equals 16 residues. Trimming shortened V by 5 bases and J by 2 bases, and 16 bases separated the two germline ends. Germline CDR1 and CDR2: SGHAT and FQNNGV. The CDR3 protein is CASSPRQPLTYNEQFF. The DNA of the CDR3 is TGTGCCAGCAGCCCCCGCCAGCCCCTTACCTACAATGAGCAGTTCTTC.